This T cell receptor beta chain was sequenced for a study of blood T cell repertoires in COVID-19 (dated by TCRdb to 2020 to 2022). A note on the overall study: Samples covering the acute and convalescent phases of COVID-19 were provided by collaborators in the United States, Italy and Spain. The prospective study material was composed of cDNA or gDNA derived from T cells, B-cell-depleted T cells, or PBMCs. Subjects who had been exposed to COVID-19, were actively infected with it, or had recovered from it provided the deeply sampled blood TCRbeta repertoires that made up the dataset. The repertoires were made available in a free public database intended to serve as a resource for research on the immune response to SARS-CoV-2. Samples were obtained from the ongoing ImmuneRACE study (first 160 participants) and from roughly 1,300 subjects provided by 6 global collaborators. The sample metadata nearly always contained a de-identified subject ID, COVID-19 status, age in years and sex. Where available, HLA class I and class II types were obtained from metadata supplied by the sample provider rather than from assay-based typing.

Trimming takes 0 bases from V and 5 bases from J, and the germline ends sit 8 bases apart. Taken from the germline V gene, the CDR1 and CDR2 loops are LGHNA and YSLEER. The CDR3 numbers 14 residues from cysteine through phenylalanine. Kept here is only the CDR3 DNA, which spans 42 bases and is read in frame from base 1. For this clone: No antigen is known for it. No clone much larger than this one lies a single base away; base qualities are absent.

TCRbeta CDR3 regions were amplified from genomic DNA using the immunoSEQ Assay, a bias-controlled multiplex PCR. The study's processing was this. Within the assay, amplification of reference gene primers was used to estimate how many nucleated cells each sample contained. To quantify the absolute abundance of each unique TCRbeta CDR3 rearrangement, sequence reads were collapsed and filtered. Productive Simpson clonality was computed per sample as the square root of Simpson's diversity index over productive rearrangements. The source is immuneACCESS, and TCRdb retained only in-frame sequences with V and J called. Part of the clones is not carried over; for the studies checked, unresolved V genes explain less than half of this, and the remainder is unexplained. The V and J calls and the clone size are those of that table, but D and trimming were determined from the DNA. The sample table shows over 120,000 clones, and over 70% are seen once. Jointly, the top ten make up approximately 40% of the sample.

A second Seattle source provided samples from volunteer blood donors who had recovered from COVID-19. Collaborating institutions collected whole blood in K2EDTA tubes following their own protocols. For TCRbeta analysis, collaborators shipped samples in one of three forms: frozen whole blood, isolated PBMCs, or DNA extracted from either of those sample types. The research as a whole found: How much clinical and demographic metadata was included differed by source and by participant, and the metadata was provided uncurated.

The chain is encoded by TRBV4-3 joined to TRBJ2-1; the D gene is possibly TRBD1, with 5 bases matching. The sequence derives from a man between 45 and 60 years old who had recovered from COVID-19. Sequenced sample: peripheral blood. The CDR3 loop reads CASSQDPGNNEQFF. The bases are TGCGCCAGCAGCCAAGACCCAGGGAACAATGAGCAGTTCTTC.